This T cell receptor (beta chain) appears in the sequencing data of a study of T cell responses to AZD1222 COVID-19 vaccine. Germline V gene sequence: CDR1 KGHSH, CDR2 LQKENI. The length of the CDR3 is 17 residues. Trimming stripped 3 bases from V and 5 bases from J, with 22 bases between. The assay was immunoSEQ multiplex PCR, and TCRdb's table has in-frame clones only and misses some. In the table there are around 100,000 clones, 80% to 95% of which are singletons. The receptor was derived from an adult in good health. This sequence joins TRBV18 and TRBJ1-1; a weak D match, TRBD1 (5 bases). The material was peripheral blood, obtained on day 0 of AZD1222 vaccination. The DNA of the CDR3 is TGTGCCAGCTCACCGGTGGCAGGGTCAGATATCGTAACTGAAGCTTTCTTT. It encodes CASSPVAGSDIVTEAFF.